The 20 T cell receptor beta chains listed next were all sequenced from one sample in a study of cytomegalovirus exposure and HLA in healthy donors. Use of 60 Vbeta and 13 Jbeta primers characterized the PCR. This table comes from immunoSEQ multiplex PCR, and its TCRdb copy is limited to in-frame clones, with some not included. Of under 200,000 clones in the sample, about four fifths were seen once. Material for sequencing was PBMCs. The receptors come from a boy aged 2-9 years in good health and CMV-seronegative.

J is TRBJ2-3 and V is TRBV6-1; TRBD2 aligns across 9 bases. Germline V gene lookup returns CDR1 MNHNS and CDR2 SASEGT. J lost 0 bases, V lost 4 bases, and 5 bases had no gene match. The CDR3 is made up of 16 amino acids. CDR3 in amino acids: CASSVSGGLSTDTQYF. The CDR3 DNA is TGTGCCAGCAGTGTTAGCGGGGGTCTTAGCACAGATACGCAGTATTTT.

The chain has TRBV4-2 and TRBJ2-1, with 13 bases fitting TRBD2. J was trimmed by 6 bases and V by 3 bases; bases with no gene match: 2. The CDR3 has 15 amino acids. Looked up from germline, CDR1 is LGHNA and CDR2 is YNFKEQ. CDR3 DNA: TGTGCCAGCAGCCACGGGACTAGCGGGATCAATGAGCAGTTCTTC. As protein: CASSHGTSGINEQFF.

V gene TRBV6-5 combines with J gene TRBJ2-7; 8 bases map to TRBD1. The CDR3 spans 13 residues. Per germline, CDR1 MNHEY and CDR2 SVGAGI. Losses at the gene ends were 6 bases for V and 3 bases for J; bases not matched to a gene: 4. In DNA form, the CDR3 reads TGTGCCAGCAGATCGGGACAGGACTACGAGCAGTACTTC. It encodes CASRSGQDYEQYF.

This rearrangement joins TRBV7-9 to TRBJ1-2; D perhaps matches TRBD1 (6 bases). The ends were cut back, 1 base at V and 2 bases at J, with 11 bases in the middle. Per germline, CDR1 SEHNR and CDR2 FQNEAQ (reference sequence). CDR3 length: 15 residues. This CDR3 is CASSLGPGQNYGYTF. As DNA, the CDR3 is TGTGCCAGCAGCTTAGGTCCAGGACAGAACTATGGCTACACCTTC.

This chain joins TRBV6-5 and TRBJ2-2; D is undetermined. CDR1 and CDR2 (germline): MNHEY, SVGAGI. Trimming took off 7 bases at V and 6 bases at J, with 15 bases between the two ends. The CDR3 spans 14 residues. The DNA for the CDR3 is TGTGCCAGCAAGCCCGCCCCCGGGTCCGGGGAGCTGTTTTTT. Protein: CASKPAPGSGELFF.

The chain employs TRBV27 and TRBJ2-4, with D possibly TRBD2 on 6 matching bases. The CDR3 totals 15 residues. Germline V gene sequence: CDR1 MNHEY, CDR2 SMNVEV (reference sequence). Trimming removed 0 bases from V and 3 bases from J, with 9 bases in between. CDR3 sequence reads: CASSLSVGGKNIQYF. The DNA of the CDR3 is TGTGCCAGCAGTTTATCTGTGGGGGGCAAAAACATTCAGTACTTC.

The chain carries TRBV9 and TRBJ2-7; D remains ambiguous. V was pared by 4 bases and J by 4 bases, with 21 bases between. The CDR3 covers 16 residues. From germline, CDR1 is SGDLS and CDR2 YYNGEE. DNA of the CDR3: TGTGCCAGCAGCCCCGCCGCCGGGTTGGGTTTGTACGAGCAGTACTTC. This gives the protein CASSPAAGLGLYEQYF.

The chain couples TRBV14 to TRBJ2-5; the match to TRBD2 covers 14 bases. Losses at the gene ends were 3 bases for V and 4 bases for J; bases not matched to a gene: 1. This CDR3 is built from 15 residues. Looked up from germline, CDR1 is SGHDN and CDR2 is FVKESK. CDR3 amino acids: CASSQTSGRVETQYF. The DNA of the CDR3 is TGTGCCAGCAGCCAGACTAGCGGGAGGGTAGAGACCCAGTACTTC.

This clone has just a few counts. V is TRBV2 and J is TRBJ1-5, with D perhaps matching TRBD1 (6 bases). The V gene's germline CDR1 is SNHLY and CDR2 FYNNEI. Between the trimmed V and J ends, which lost 10 bases and 1 base, there was a span of 11 bases. This CDR3 has 13 amino acids. The CDR3 sequence is CATTGSSNQPQHF. In nucleotides, the CDR3 is TGTGCCACCACAGGGAGCAGCAATCAGCCCCAGCATTTT.

The J gene is TRBJ1-1, the V gene TRBV2, with TRBD1 matching 9 bases. The J segment lost 11 bases and the V segment lost 6 bases, leaving 7 bases of the junction unmatched. Per germline, CDR1 SNHLY and CDR2 FYNNEI. CDR3 length equals 12 residues. The CDR3 loop is CASSPQGAGAFF. For the CDR3, the DNA is TGTGCCAGCAGCCCACAGGGGGCTGGCGCTTTCTTT.

V usage is TRBV11-3 and J usage is TRBJ2-2; TRBD2 agrees at 7 bases. Looked up from germline, CDR1 is SGHNT and CDR2 is YENEEA. With 5 bases clipped from V and 5 bases from J, the junction kept 8 bases outside the gene matches. The CDR3 has 15 amino acids. In nucleotides, the CDR3 is TGTGCCAGCAGCCCCCGGGGGGTGTTGACCGGGGAGCTGTTTTTT. Its translation is CASSPRGVLTGELFF. Drawing the rest from reference TRBV11-3 and TRBJ2-2, the complete variable domain is EAGVVQSPRYKIIEKKQPVAFWCNPISGHNTLYWYLQNLGQGPELLIRYENEEAVDDSQLPKDRFSAERLKGVDSTLKIQPAELGDSAVYLCASSPRGVLTGELFFGEGSRLTVL.

V usage is TRBV5-6 and J usage is TRBJ2-1; 8 bases line up with TRBD1. The V gene end was trimmed by 1 base and the J gene end by 3 bases; junction bases not matched to a gene: 3. Germline CDR1 reads SGHDT; CDR2 reads YYEEEE. This CDR3 contains 15 residues. The CDR3 protein is CASSLYRGDYNEQFF. As DNA, the CDR3 is TGTGCCAGCAGCTTGTACAGGGGGGACTACAATGAGCAGTTCTTC. Supplemented by reference TRBV5-6 and TRBJ2-1, the full variable domain reads DAGVTQSPTHLIKTRGQQVTLRCSPKSGHDTVSWYQQALGQGPQFIFQYYEEEERQRGNFPDRFSGHQFPNYSSELNVNALLLGDSALYLCASSLYRGDYNEQFFGPGTRLTVL.

This clone appeared once. The chain employs TRBV27 and TRBJ2-5; TRBD2 aligns across 15 bases. V gave up 5 bases and J gave up 4 bases; unmatched junction bases: 11. Germline V CDR1 and CDR2: MNHEY, SMNVEV (reference sequence). This CDR3 region has 18 residues. The CDR3 nucleotides read TGTGCCAGCAGTCTTGGACTAGCGGGAGGGCCGAGGAGAGAGACCCAGTACTTC. As protein: CASSLGLAGGPRRETQYF.

The chain employs TRBV4-2 and TRBJ2-3; 8 positions match TRBD2. CDR1 is LGHNA and CDR2 is YNFKEQ in the germline V gene. The CDR3 is 14 amino acids. The V gene end was trimmed by 0 bases and the J gene end by 14 bases; junction bases not matched to a gene: 10. The CDR3 loop reads CASSQDEAGVSLYF. In DNA form, the CDR3 reads TGTGCCAGCAGCCAAGATGAAGCGGGAGTGAGTCTGTATTTT.

V usage is TRBV6-1 and J usage is TRBJ1-1; no firm D call. This CDR3 has 15 amino acids. V was clipped by 7 bases and J by 0 bases, with 15 bases between them. The germline V gene has CDR1 MNHNS and CDR2 SASEGT. The CDR3 region has the DNA TGTGCCAGCAACCCCGAGGTGGAGTTGAACACTGAAGCTTTCTTT. Protein product: CASNPEVELNTEAFF.

The chain carries TRBV4-1 and TRBJ2-1; TRBD2 matches at 11 bases. The germline CDR1 and CDR2 sequences are MGHRA and YSYEKL. The trim removed 4 bases at V and 0 bases at J, leaving 11 bases unmatched. This CDR3 region has 19 residues. CDR3 in DNA: TGCGCCAGCAGCCTCCAGACTAGCGGGGTACCTAGCTCCTACAATGAGCAGTTCTTC. Translated: CASSLQTSGVPSSYNEQFF.

The chain joins TRBV5-1 to TRBJ1-1, with D possibly TRBD1 on 6 matching bases. The CDR3 has 15 residues. The germline CDR1 and CDR2 sequences are SGHRS and YFSETQ. Trimming pared 1 base from V and 5 bases from J, leaving 15 bases between. The CDR3, as DNA: TGCGCCAGCAGCTTGTTTTCCGAGGGGGGGACTGAAGCTTTCTTT. Translated: CASSLFSEGGTEAFF.

The gene calls are TRBV30 and TRBJ1-6; perhaps TRBD1 as D (6 bases). Germline V gene lookup returns CDR1 GTSNPN and CDR2 SVGIG (reference sequence). This CDR3 contains 15 residues. The germline V and J ends were trimmed by 0 bases and 13 bases, with 19 bases remaining between them. CDR3 sequence: CAWSVAITGIGPLHF. In DNA, the CDR3 is TGTGCCTGGAGTGTAGCGATAACAGGGATAGGTCCCCTCCACTTT.

This clone showed up just once. The chain has TRBV5-4 and TRBJ2-7; 10 bases map to TRBD2. Germline CDR1 reads SGHNT; CDR2 reads YYREEE (reference sequence). This CDR3 has 17 amino acids. After removal of 0 bases from V and 0 bases from J, the junction contained 6 bases not matched to a gene. CDR3 in amino acids: CASSLGGSGRSSYEQYF. CDR3 DNA sequence: TGTGCCAGCAGCTTGGGGGGTAGCGGGAGGAGCTCCTACGAGCAGTACTTC.

V usage is TRBV6-5 and J usage is TRBJ2-2; D unresolved. Germline loops: CDR1 MNHEY, CDR2 SVGAGI. Trimming stripped 5 bases from V and 6 bases from J, with 16 bases between. This CDR3 is 15 amino acids long. For the CDR3, the DNA is TGTGCCAGCAGTAACCAATTGATGGGCGCCGGGGAGCTGTTTTTT. Its translation: CASSNQLMGAGELFF.